The clone carrying this T cell receptor (beta chain) was observed a few times. The sample belongs to a study of identical twins. TCRdb independently ran MiXCR on the 5' RACE reads; one entry per CDR3 protein. The top ten hold around 0.9% of the sample, which has about 520,000 distinct CDR3 sequences, approximately 22% seen once. This CDR3 comprises 13 residues. Per germline, CDR1 SGHRS and CDR2 YFSETQ. The germline V and J ends were trimmed by 1 base and 5 bases, with 10 bases remaining between them. These sequences were also reported in another study, on T cells expressing NK-cell markers. That paper notes: The authors derived TCR beta repertoires from sorted CD3+CD56+NKG2C+, CD3+CD56+NKG2C- and CD3+CD56-NKG2C+ T cells.

The receptor was derived from a woman aged 18-29 years in good health. Sequencing was done on a sample of CD4+ T cells sorted from blood. The gene calls are TRBV5-1 and TRBJ2-7; D might be TRBD1 (6 bases). Here the CDR3 DNA reads TGCGCCAGCAGCTTGTCAGGGGACCACGAGCAGTACTTC. As protein: CASSLSGDHEQYF. Full variable domain (outside the CDR3, taken from reference TRBV5-1 and TRBJ2-7): KAGVTQTPRYLIKTRGQQVTLSCSPISGHRSVSWYQQTPGQGLQFLFEYFSETQRNKGNFPGRFSGRQFSNSRSEMNVSTLELGDSALYLCASSLSGDHEQYFGPGTRLTVT.